This TCR beta chain derives from a study of cytotoxic CD8 clonotypes in ibrutinib-treated CLL. This clone has just a few counts. CDR3 length: 13 residues. Germline lookup yields CDR1 SGDLS and CDR2 YYNGEE. V lost 3 bases and J lost 7; bases outside the gene matches: 4. Measured with immunoSEQ multiplex PCR; TCRdb has only the in-frame clones, and not every one. The sample consists of about 58,000 clones, roughly 70% of them appearing once. The chain employs TRBV9 and TRBJ1-2, with 9 nucleotides matching TRBD1. This clonotype was sampled from a human donor with chronic lymphocytic leukemia. Sample: PBMCs, taken after 12 months of ibrutinib treatment. CDR3 nucleotide sequence: TGTGCCAGCAGCGAGGGACAGGGAGGTGGCTACACCTTC. Protein sequence: CASSEGQGGGYTF.